One sample yielded the 28 T cell receptor beta chains listed below, sequenced in a study of T-cell memory formation after mild COVID-19. One entry per CDR3 protein results from TCRdb running MiXCR on the 5' RACE reads. This table has more than 300,000 distinct CDR3 sequences, more than 20% appearing once. Sample: PBMCs or a T cell subset sorted from them (not recorded which). The source is a man aged 18-30 years who had mild COVID-19 (a few samples of this study predate the infection). Cell type and time point are not known.

The rearrangement uses TRBV7-2 and TRBJ1-1, with D maybe TRBD1 (6 bases). CDR1 is SGHTA and CDR2 is FQGNSA in the germline V gene. This CDR3 is built from 14 residues. V was cut by 1 base and J by 6 bases, with 12 bases left in between. In DNA, the CDR3 is TGTGCCAGCAGCTTAGGCAGGGGAGGTCCTGAAGCTTTCTTT. This sequence encodes CASSLGRGGPEAFF.

The chain links TRBV20-1 to TRBJ2-3; D is uncertain. Between the trimmed V and J ends, which lost 3 bases and 0 bases, there was a span of 10 bases. CDR3 length equals 14 residues. The germline CDR1 and CDR2 sequences are DFQATT and SNEGSKA (reference sequence). DNA of the CDR3: TGCAGTGCTAGTTCCTGGGTCAGCACAGATACGCAGTATTTT. It encodes CSASSWVSTDTQYF.

The chain combines TRBV28 with TRBJ1-2; D unresolved. Trimming stripped 5 bases from V and 8 bases from J, with 21 bases between. Germline loops: CDR1 MDHEN, CDR2 SYDVKM. This CDR3 has 15 residues. The CDR3 loop is CASSRPPNTVWGYTF. CDR3 DNA sequence: TGTGCCAGCAGTCGACCCCCAAACACGGTGTGGGGCTACACCTTC.

This chain connects TRBV6-2 or TRBV6-3 to TRBJ1-2; TRBD1 matches at 7 bases. Germline lookup yields CDR1 MNHEY and CDR2 SVGEGT. V was pared by 2 bases and J by 7 bases, with 7 bases of the junction left unmatched. This CDR3 region has 14 residues. CDR3 sequence: CASSYNDRVSGYTF. The CDR3 DNA is TGTGCCAGCAGTTACAACGACAGGGTCTCTGGCTACACCTTC.

This chain connects TRBV27 to TRBJ1-2, with D possibly TRBD1 on 5 matching bases. Germline CDR1 is MNHEY and CDR2 is SMNVEV (reference sequence). The CDR3 has 17 residues. V gave up 6 bases and J gave up 0 bases, with 20 bases separating them. The CDR3, as DNA: TGTGCCAGCAGCCCACTTCAATGGGGGTTAGCTAACTATGGCTACACCTTC. Protein: CASSPLQWGLANYGYTF.

This clonotype appeared many times. The V and J genes are TRBV9 and TRBJ2-3; D remains unclear. Trimming shortened V by 2 bases and J by 9 bases, and 10 bases separated the two germline ends. The CDR3 has 12 residues. Looked up from germline, CDR1 is SGDLS and CDR2 is YYNGEE. Here the CDR3 DNA reads TGTGCCAGCAGCGTTACTGACCACACGCAGTATTTT. Amino acids: CASSVTDHTQYF.

The CDR3 region is CASSIMGSGANVLTF. The CDR3 DNA reads TGTGCCAGTAGTATAATGGGATCTGGGGCCAACGTCCTGACTTTC. This sequence joins TRBV19 and TRBJ2-6; D is ambiguous. Per the germline V gene, CDR1 is LNHDA and CDR2 is SQIVND (reference sequence). This CDR3 comprises 15 residues. V lost 2 bases to trimming and J lost 1 base, with 6 bases between them.

The gene calls are TRBV18 and TRBJ1-2; 7 nucleotides line up with TRBD1. The CDR3 length is 14 residues. In germline, CDR1 is KGHSH, CDR2 LQKENI. V lost 6 bases to trimming and J lost 2 bases; unmatched junction nucleotides: 6. This chain's CDR3 is CASSPGQENYGYTF. The CDR3 DNA reads TGTGCCAGCTCCCCAGGACAGGAGAACTATGGCTACACCTTC.

This clonotype appeared many times. The chain links TRBV29-1 to TRBJ2-7, with D tentatively TRBD1 (6 bases). Looked up from germline, CDR1 is SQVTM and CDR2 is ANQGSEA. The CDR3 consists of 12 residues. V lost 4 bases and J 5 bases, leaving 12 bases between the germline ends. The CDR3 DNA sequence: TGCAGCGTTGTAGTCAGGGGCCACGAGCAGTACTTC. It specifies CSVVVRGHEQYF.

The chain has TRBV27 and TRBJ1-3; maybe TRBD1 (5 bases). This CDR3 is 14 amino acids long. Germline assignment: CDR1 MNHEY and CDR2 SMNVEV (reference sequence). Trimming took 6 bases from V and 0 from J, leaving 9 bases between them. The CDR3 here is CASSRQLSGNTIYF. The CDR3 bases are TGTGCCAGCAGCCGACAGCTCTCTGGAAACACCATATATTTT.

V gene TRBV7-2 combines with J gene TRBJ2-3; D is undetermined. Between the trimmed V and J ends, which lost 2 bases and 1 base, there was a span of 4 bases. This CDR3 contains 13 residues. Germline-derived CDR1 and CDR2 are SGHTA and FQGNSA. Here the CDR3 DNA reads TGTGCCAGCAGCTTAATACGCACAGATACGCAGTATTTT. Residues: CASSLIRTDTQYF.

This clonotype was picked up a small number of times. The chain recombines TRBV4-1 with TRBJ2-2; 9 bases are a match to TRBD1. This CDR3 is built from 17 residues. From germline, CDR1 is MGHRA and CDR2 YSYEKL. V dropped 3 bases and J dropped 1; count of bases not matched to a gene: 6. CDR3 DNA: TGCGCCAGCAGCCATGGACAGGGGCCTTGGAACACCGGGGAGCTGTTTTTT. Amino acids: CASSHGQGPWNTGELFF.

The chain uses TRBV5-1 and TRBJ2-7; no clear D. This CDR3 contains 17 residues. Germline CDR1 and CDR2: SGHRS and YFSETQ. Trimming took 4 bases from V and 3 from J, leaving 23 bases between them. CDR3 in amino acids: CASSLVGSDGPDYEQYV. The CDR3 nucleotides read TGCGCCAGCAGCCTGGTTGGATCAGACGGCCCCGACTACGAGCAGTACGTC.

This clonotype was observed many times. This chain connects TRBV5-4 to TRBJ1-6; D call uncertain. From germline, CDR1 is SGHNT and CDR2 YYREEE (reference sequence). The germline V and J ends were trimmed by 0 bases and 7 bases, with 2 bases remaining between them. The CDR3 consists of 12 residues. This chain's CDR3 is CASSLDNSPLHF. For the CDR3, the DNA is TGTGCCAGCAGCTTGGACAATTCACCCCTCCACTTT.

This clonotype was detected many times. The J gene is TRBJ2-7, the V gene TRBV7-9; D may be TRBD1 or TRBD2 (6 bases each). The CDR3 extends over 14 amino acids. With 5 bases removed from V and 7 bases from J, the gap between germline ends came to 18 bases. In germline, CDR1 is SEHNR, CDR2 FQNEAQ (reference sequence). CDR3 bases: TGTGCCAGCAGCCGCGAAGGGGGGATAGGGGAGCAGTACGTC. It translates to CASSREGGIGEQYV.

This chain joins TRBV7-2 and TRBJ2-3; D could derive from TRBD1 or TRBD2 (5 bases each). CDR1 and CDR2 (germline): SGHTA, FQGNSA. Trimming removed 5 bases from V and 1 base from J, with 10 bases in between. The CDR3 length is 14 residues. The CDR3 nucleotides are TGTGCCAGCAGCCGAGGGACGGGCACAGATACGCAGTATTTT. Translated: CASSRGTGTDTQYF.

This clonotype occurred a few times. The rearrangement joins TRBV5-1 to TRBJ1-6; no reliable D call. The ends were cut back, 3 bases at V and 6 bases at J, with 10 bases in the middle. The germline gives CDR1 SGHRS, CDR2 YFSETQ. The CDR3 sequence is 14 residues long. For the CDR3, the DNA is TGCGCCAGCAGCTGGGAGACGCTTAATTCACCCCTCCACTTT. It is translated as CASSWETLNSPLHF.

CDR3 in amino acids: CASSVDRLSAEAFF. The CDR3 DNA follows: TGTGCCAGCAGCGTGGACAGGCTGAGCGCTGAAGCTTTCTTT. This chain uses TRBV11-2 with TRBJ1-1; 7 bases line up with TRBD1. The CDR3 is 14 residues long. V was pared by 5 bases and J by 6 bases, with 9 bases of the junction left unmatched. From germline, CDR1 is SGHAT and CDR2 FQNNGV.

This clonotype was seen more than once but under ten times. The V call is TRBV10-3, the J call TRBJ2-1, with 10 bases that match TRBD2. CDR1 is ENHRY and CDR2 is SYGVKD in the germline V gene. The trim removed 5 bases at V and 0 bases at J, leaving 4 bases unmatched. CDR3 length equals 16 residues. Here the CDR3 DNA reads TGTGCCATCAGTCCTTTAGCGGGGGGCTCCTACAATGAGCAGTTCTTC. Translation gives CAISPLAGGSYNEQFF.

In its sample, this clonotype was seen a few times. The CDR3 sequence is CASSRDRVTTDTQYF. The CDR3 bases are TGTGCCAGCAGTAGAGACAGGGTGACAACAGATACGCAGTATTTT. The chain links TRBV7-3 to TRBJ2-3, with TRBD1 identical over 7 bases. V lost 6 bases to trimming and J lost 3 bases; unmatched junction nucleotides: 9. The CDR3 totals 15 residues. Per germline, CDR1 SGHTA and CDR2 FQGTGA.

The V call is TRBV29-1, the J call TRBJ1-1; D ambiguous. This CDR3 spans 12 amino acids. V gave up 4 bases and J gave up 1 base, with 7 bases separating them. Germline V gene sequence: CDR1 SQVTM, CDR2 ANQGSEA. The CDR3 protein is CSVGLGNTEAFF. The CDR3 bases are TGCAGCGTTGGGCTTGGGAACACTGAAGCTTTCTTT.

This clonotype was picked up a small number of times. The J gene is TRBJ2-3, the V gene TRBV5-1; perhaps TRBD2 as D (5 bases). Trimming removed 4 bases at V and 6 bases at J, with 12 bases between. Germline-derived CDR1 and CDR2 are SGHRS and YFSETQ. There are 13 residues in the CDR3. The CDR3 nucleotides are TGCGCCAGCAGCGGCGGGCGGTGGGATACGCAGTATTTT. This translates into CASSGGRWDTQYF.

This clonotype was detected only a few times. The J gene is TRBJ2-1, the V gene TRBV7-9; D not certain. The CDR3 contains 16 residues. Trimming removed 4 bases from V and 3 bases from J, with 16 bases in between. Germline V lookup: CDR1 SEHNR, CDR2 FQNEAQ (reference sequence). The CDR3 region is CASSSHLLGVYNEQFF. The CDR3 nucleotides read TGTGCCAGCAGCTCCCATCTTCTCGGAGTCTACAATGAGCAGTTCTTC.

J is TRBJ1-5 and V is TRBV19, with D uncertain. The CDR3 totals 13 residues. Germline loops: CDR1 LNHDA, CDR2 SQIVND (reference sequence). V was shortened by 7 bases and J by 3 bases, with 10 bases between the two germline ends. The DNA for the CDR3 is TGTGCCAGTATGTATCAGGCCAATCAGCCCCAGCATTTT. This codes for CASMYQANQPQHF.

The chain uses TRBV9 and TRBJ2-5; perhaps TRBD1 as D (5 bases). CDR1 is SGDLS, CDR2 YYNGEE, per germline. The CDR3 covers 14 residues. V lost 0 bases and J lost 0, with 6 bases in between. The chain's CDR3 is CASSVVTDQETQYF. CDR3 DNA: TGTGCCAGCAGCGTAGTGACAGACCAAGAGACCCAGTACTTC.

The J gene is TRBJ2-1, the V gene TRBV18; 10 bases map to TRBD1. Trimming at V came to 3 bases and at J to 6 bases, leaving 14 bases not matched to a gene. The CDR3 spans 18 residues. Germline V gene lookup returns CDR1 KGHSH and CDR2 LQKENI. The CDR3 here is CASSPSMPGQGMINEQFF. CDR3 DNA sequence: TGTGCCAGCTCACCGTCAATGCCGGGACAGGGGATGATCAATGAGCAGTTCTTC.

The chain carries TRBV7-9 and TRBJ2-1; D possibly corresponds to TRBD1 (5 bases). In germline, CDR1 is SEHNR, CDR2 FQNEAQ (reference sequence). V lost 5 bases and J lost 10, with 12 bases in between. This CDR3 spans 12 amino acids. Here the CDR3 reads CASSDSRQEQFF. The CDR3 bases are TGTGCCAGCAGCGACAGCCGGCAAGAGCAGTTCTTC.

V and J are TRBV12-3 or TRBV12-4 and TRBJ2-2, with D unresolved. Trimming stripped 5 bases from V and 1 base from J, with 8 bases between. This CDR3 spans 14 amino acids. In nucleotides, the CDR3 is TGTGCCAGCAGTCGCAGGAGGAACACCGGGGAGCTGTTTTTT. This codes for CASSRRRNTGELFF.